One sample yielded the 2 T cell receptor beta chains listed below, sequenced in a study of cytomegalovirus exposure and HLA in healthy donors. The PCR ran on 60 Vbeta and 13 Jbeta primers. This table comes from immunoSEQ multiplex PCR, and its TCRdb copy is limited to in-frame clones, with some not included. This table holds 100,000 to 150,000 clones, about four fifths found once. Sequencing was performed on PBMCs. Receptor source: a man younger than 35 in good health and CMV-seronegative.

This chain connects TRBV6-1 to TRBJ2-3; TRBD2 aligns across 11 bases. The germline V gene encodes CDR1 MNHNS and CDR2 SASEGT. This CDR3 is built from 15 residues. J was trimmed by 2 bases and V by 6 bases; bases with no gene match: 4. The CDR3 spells CASRATSGVTDTQYF. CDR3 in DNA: TGTGCCAGCAGGGCGACTAGCGGGGTCACAGATACGCAGTATTTT.

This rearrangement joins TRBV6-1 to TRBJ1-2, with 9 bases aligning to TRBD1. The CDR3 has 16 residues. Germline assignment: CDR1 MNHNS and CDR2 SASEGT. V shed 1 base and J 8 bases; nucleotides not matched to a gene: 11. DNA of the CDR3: TGTGCCAGCAGTGAAGGGTTCTTGGCTACAGGGGGCGGCTACACCTTC. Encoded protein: CASSEGFLATGGGYTF.